A selection of T cell receptor beta chains follows, all from one sample in a study of identical twins. TCRdb processed the 5' RACE reads anew with MiXCR; each CDR3 protein has one entry. The data contain 280,000 or so distinct CDR3 sequences, more than 6.5% of them singletons. This sample was shared with a second study, whose subject was yellow fever vaccine responses in identical twins.

Sequencing used memory (CD45RO+) T cells sorted from blood. These receptors all stem from a woman aged 18-29 years in good health. CDR3s include the opening cysteine and the closing phenylalanine or tryptophan. Fields, in order: clone size, J gene, V gene, D gene, CDR3 DNA, CDR3 protein. The D gene is left open where the match is weak. For some rows the clone size is stated as once, few or many, or as a class when expanded; others skip it.

>many|TRBJ2-1|TRBV7-9|-
TGTGCCAGCAGCGGGCAGACTAGTACTGAGCAGTTCTTC
CASSGQTSTEQFF
>many|TRBJ2-2|TRBV6-1|-
TGTGCCAGCAGCCAGCGGGTTTCAACCGGGGAGCTGTTTTTT
CASSQRVSTGELFF
>many|TRBJ2-1|TRBV5-1|TRBD2
TGCGCCAGCAGCTTGGCTAGCGGTGGCTACAATGAGCAGTTCTTC
CASSLASGGYNEQFF
>few|TRBJ2-2|TRBV2|-
TGTGCCAGCATGGGGGCCCGGGGGCGCAACGGGGAGCTGTTTTTT
CASMGARGRNGELFF
>few|TRBJ2-6|TRBV5-4|-
TGTGCCAGCAGCTTGAAGGCGGCAGTGGAGCTCGGGGGGGCCAACGTCCTGACTTTC
CASSLKAAVELGGANVLTF
>few|TRBJ2-3|TRBV6-5|TRBD2
TGTGCCAGCAGTTACGGTAGCGGGGGAGGCACAGATACGCAGTATTTT
CASSYGSGGGTDTQYF
>many|TRBJ2-1|TRBV12-3/TRBV12-4|TRBD2
TGTGCCAGCAGTTTATGGGGGACTAGCGGGAGGGAGGAGTTCTTC
CASSLWGTSGREEFF
>few|TRBJ1-2|TRBV28|TRBD1
TGTGCCAGCAGTCCCTCTGGGACAGTCTATGGCTACACCTTC
CASSPSGTVYGYTF
>-|TRBJ2-1|TRBV7-2|-
TGTGCCAGCAGCCTCCGGGACTCCACCTACAATGAGCAGTTCTTC
CASSLRDSTYNEQFF
>few|TRBJ2-2|TRBV28|TRBD2
TGTGCCAGCAGATTCATAGCGGGAGGAGGGACCGGGGAGCTGTTTTTT
CASRFIAGGGTGELFF
>-|TRBJ2-3|TRBV20-1|TRBD2
TGCAGTGCTAGAGGCCCGGGCCAAGCGGGAGGCGCCACAGATACGCAGTATTTT
CSARGPGQAGGATDTQYF
>-|TRBJ1-6|TRBV3-1|-
TGTGCCAGCAGCTCAGCCGGGGCGGGATATAATTCACCCCTCCACTTT
CASSSAGAGYNSPLHF
>few|TRBJ1-2|TRBV7-2|-
TGTGCCAGCAGCGTGGGGGGGGTTAACTATGGCTACACCTTC
CASSVGGVNYGYTF
>-|TRBJ1-6|TRBV7-2|-
TGTGCCAGCAGCGCTCGTGCGGGTATCATAAGTTCACCCCTCCACTTT
CASSARAGIISSPLHF
>many|TRBJ1-1|TRBV6-1|TRBD1
TGTGCCAGCAGCGAGTTCGGGTACAGGGGCACTGAAGCTTTCTTT
CASSEFGYRGTEAFF
>-|TRBJ2-5|TRBV14|-
TGTGCCAGCAGCCAAGCTAAGACCCAGTACTTC
CASSQAKTQYF
>few|TRBJ2-2|TRBV6-2/TRBV6-3|-
TGTGCCAGCACCTACACCGGGGAGCTGTTTTTT
CASTYTGELFF
>-|TRBJ2-4|TRBV7-9|TRBD1
TGTGCCAGCAGCTTAGGACAGGGGGGAAACATTCAGTACTTC
CASSLGQGGNIQYF
>-|TRBJ1-4|TRBV7-9|-
TGTGCCAGCAGCAGGGACCCGAATGAAAAACTGTTTTTT
CASSRDPNEKLFF
>few|TRBJ1-1|TRBV20-1|-
TGCAGTGCTAGATCCCAGGGGAACACTGAAGCTTTCTTT
CSARSQGNTEAFF
>many|TRBJ2-1|TRBV4-2|TRBD1
TGTGCCAGCAGCCAAGTGATGATTGGGACAGGGGGGGGCAATGAGCAGTTCTTC
CASSQVMIGTGGGNEQFF
>many|TRBJ2-5|TRBV27|TRBD1
TGTGCCAGCAGTCCACAGGGGGCAGAGACCCAGTACTTC
CASSPQGAETQYF
>few|TRBJ1-4|TRBV4-1|TRBD1
TGCGCCAGCAGCCGCCAGACAGGGACAGGAGAAAAACTGTTTTTT
CASSRQTGTGEKLFF
>many|TRBJ1-1|TRBV7-9|-
TGTGCCAGCAGCTTAAAAGACAGGACTGAAGCTTTCTTT
CASSLKDRTEAFF
>-|TRBJ1-3|TRBV6-2/TRBV6-3|TRBD1
TGTGCCAGCACCCGACGGGACAGCTCTGGAAACACCATATATTTT
CASTRRDSSGNTIYF
>-|TRBJ2-1|TRBV11-3|TRBD1
TGTGCCAGCAGCTTAGGTACAGGGGGCTCGGACAATGAGCAGTTCTTC
CASSLGTGGSDNEQFF
>few|TRBJ2-4|TRBV28|TRBD2
TGTGCCAGCAGGGATCATAGCGGGGGAGGTGACATTCAGTACTTC
CASRDHSGGGDIQYF
>few|TRBJ1-5|TRBV11-1|-
TGTGCCAGCAGCTTAGGGGGGACTCAGCCCCAGCATTTT
CASSLGGTQPQHF
>-|TRBJ2-5|TRBV7-9|-
TGTGCCAGCAGCCCTATCCAAGAGACCCAGTACTTC
CASSPIQETQYF
>many|TRBJ2-3|TRBV28|TRBD2
TGTGCCAGCAGTAAACCCTCTGGTGAGCGGGGGGCGACCAGAGATACGCAGTATTTT
CASSKPSGERGATRDTQYF
>-|TRBJ1-1|TRBV5-1|-
TGCGCCAGCAGCTTTGTCGCAGGCACGAACACTGAAGCTTTCTTT
CASSFVAGTNTEAFF
>many|TRBJ2-1|TRBV3-1|-
TGTGCCAGCAGCCAAGCTGTGTTCGGGTCCTACTTCTTC
CASSQAVFGSYFF
>many|TRBJ2-5|TRBV20-1|-
TGCAGTGCTAGAGACTCGGGAACGGAGACCCAGTACTTC
CSARDSGTETQYF
>few|TRBJ2-1|TRBV29-1|-
TGCAGCGTTGACCGTGCTGTTACCGTTGAGCAGTTCTTC
CSVDRAVTVEQFF
>many|TRBJ1-2|TRBV6-5|-
TGTGCCAGCAGTTGGGACATAGCTAACTATGGCTACACCTTC
CASSWDIANYGYTF
>many|TRBJ2-2|TRBV24-1|TRBD1
TGTGCCACACGGACAGGGAACACCGGGGAGCTGTTTTTT
CATRTGNTGELFF
>few|TRBJ1-6|TRBV14|-
TGTGCCAGCAGCCAAGGGGGTGTCAATTCACCCCTCCACTTT
CASSQGGVNSPLHF
>few|TRBJ2-7|TRBV7-8|TRBD1
TGTGCCAGCAGCACTTCTTGGACAGGGGCCTACGAGCAGTACTTC
CASSTSWTGAYEQYF
>few|TRBJ2-3|TRBV2|TRBD2
TGTGCCAGCAACGCGGGAGGTCTGGCAGATACGCAGTATTTT
CASNAGGLADTQYF
>many|TRBJ1-1|TRBV28|TRBD1
TGTGCCAGCACCTCCCCAAGGGGGCAGGGGAAGACTGAAGCTTTCTTT
CASTSPRGQGKTEAFF